This record concerns one T cell receptor beta chain sequence. Its antigen remains undetermined. For both bulk and single-cell sequencing, libraries were prepared with the iRepertoire multiplex PCR system using TCR subtype-specific primers. Multiplex PCR with primers aimed at the V, D and J gene regions produced the bulk TCR beta libraries. Each sample contributed roughly 90-500 ng of RNA as input for preparing the bulk TCR library. Bulk TCR beta amplicons were sequenced on an Illumina MiSeq. As for the original processing: Sample misassignments and low-quality sequencing reads were filtered out during quality control steps. CDR3 was defined as the amino acids lying between the Y[YFLI]C motif of the V-gene and the [FW]GXGT motif of the J-segment. TRBV and TRBJ gene assignments and CDR3 clonotypes followed the IMGT database. Per-sample TRBV expression was normalized to the mean of the same gene in PBMC from just under 45 healthy donors. With the reads reprocessed by TCRdb, a single entry stands for each CDR3 protein sequence and no DNA is reported. TCRdb, not the original authors, processed these V and J calls. Per the sample table, the count is some 9,900 distinct CDR3 sequences. The ten largest clones capture roughly 23% of the sample.

The data originate from a study of T cells in severe cutaneous drug reactions (dated by TCRdb to between 2017 and 2020). Regarding the study in general: Patients were recruited between the early 2010s and the late 2010s from Taiwan, Thailand and a European registry network. Only patients with a probable or definite SJS/TEN or DRESS diagnosis by RegiSCAR criteria were enrolled. Libraries used iRepertoire multiplex PCR; authors cited a comparison showing similar capture of abundant clonotypes across iRepertoire and 5' RACE methods with or without UMI. The Naranjo algorithm and the ALDEN drug causality algorithm were used to identify the culprit drug. Patients in either the acute or the recovery stage provided biological samples, such as blister fluids/cells and PBMC. The study paired bulk TCR sequencing with single-cell sequencing, quantitative PCR validation, functional assays and transgenic mouse experiments.

Sequencing was performed on donors who were patients with carbamazepine-induced Stevens-Johnson syndrome or toxic epidermal necrolysis (CBZ-SJS/TEN). Patients with drug-induced severe cutaneous adverse reactions had T cell receptor repertoires profiled by next-generation sequencing to look for drug-specific clonotypes. RNA was isolated either from blister cells of skin lesions or from peripheral blood mononuclear cells. The research as a whole found: CBZ-SJS/TEN patients showed strongly increased TRBV12-4 usage, with averages of roughly 30% in blister cells and about 5% in PBMC. A public TCRbeta CDR3 was found in all seven CBZ-SJS/TEN blister samples (mean roughly 14%) but was undetectable or scarce in tolerant-control and healthy-donor PBMC. According to the authors, further study is still needed to determine whether the public TCR generalizes to SJS/TEN caused by other drugs.

CDR1 and CDR2 are read off the germline V gene (reference sequence) as DFQATT and SNEGSKA. The CDR3 spans 12 residues, from the cysteine through the phenylalanine. No DNA sequence is on record. The source material was cells from a skin blister. Interpreted using the paper, the cell subset or site label stands for: unsorted cells from skin lesion blisters. The receptor comes from a human donor with Stevens-Johnson syndrome, a severe cutaneous drug reaction. Rearrangement joined TRBV20-1 to TRBJ1-2; TCRdb's D call of TRBD1 is untestable without DNA. The CDR3: CSAPPGHSGYTF.